This record looks at one T cell receptor beta chain sequence and its context. The antigen remains undetermined. V shed 3 bases and J 4 bases; nucleotides not matched to a gene: 6. Germline loops: CDR1 SEHNR, CDR2 FQNEAQ (reference sequence). The CDR3 is 15 residues long. Recently defined diagnostic criteria classed the Susac syndrome patients as definite or probable. The data stem from a study of CD8 T cells in Susac syndrome. Study-wide results and caveats: The study conceded that its TCR sequencing and HLA analysis involved relatively few individuals. When the CD4+ T cell repertoires of patients with Susac syndrome were examined, they did not show any clonal expansion.

It was with random hexamers that roughly 0.45 to 1 ug RNA was reverse transcribed. An immunoSEQ multiplex PCR generated amplified TCR beta CDR3 products spanning 54 Vbeta and 13 Jbeta. TCRdb re-derived calls from the immunoSEQ multiplex PCR reads in MiXCR, one entry per CDR3 protein. The sample has roughly 190,000 distinct CDR3 sequences, nearly 97% seen once. This TCR came from a human donor with Susac syndrome. The chain couples TRBV7-9 to TRBJ2-5; 9 positions match TRBD1. The sample comprised CD4+ T cells from PBMCs. CDR3 in DNA: TGTGCCAGCAGCTTGGGACAGGGTTTAGGAGAGACCCAGTACTTC. It specifies CASSLGQGLGETQYF.